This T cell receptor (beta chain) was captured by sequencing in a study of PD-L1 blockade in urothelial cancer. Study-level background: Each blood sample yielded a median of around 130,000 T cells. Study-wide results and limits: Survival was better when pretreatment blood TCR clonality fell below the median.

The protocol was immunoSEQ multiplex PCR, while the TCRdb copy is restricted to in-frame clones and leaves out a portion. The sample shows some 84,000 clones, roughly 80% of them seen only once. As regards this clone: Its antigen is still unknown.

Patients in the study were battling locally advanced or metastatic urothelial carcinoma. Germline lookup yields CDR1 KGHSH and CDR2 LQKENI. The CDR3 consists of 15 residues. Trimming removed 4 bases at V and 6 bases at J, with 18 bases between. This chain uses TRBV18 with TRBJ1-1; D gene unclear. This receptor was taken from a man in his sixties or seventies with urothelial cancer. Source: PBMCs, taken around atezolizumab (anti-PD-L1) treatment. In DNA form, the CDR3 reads TGTGCCAGCTCACTACGAACCGGGGAGGAGGCTGAAGCTTTCTTT. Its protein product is CASSLRTGEEAEAFF.